This T cell receptor (beta chain) was found in a study of T cell changes during pregnancy in multiple sclerosis. The method was immunoSEQ multiplex PCR; TCRdb's version includes in-frame clones alone and lacks a portion of them. The table has around 100,000 clones, around nine tenths seen once. Here the sequenced sample was peripheral blood, taken after pregnancy. The sequence derives from a female donor with multiple sclerosis, enrolled in a pregnancy study.

The CDR3 DNA sequence: TGTGCCAGTAGCCGTGACAGGGGAACAGGGGAGCTGTTTTTT. This encodes CASSRDRGTGELFF. The chain uses TRBV19 and TRBJ2-2; 8 bases align to TRBD1. V was pared by 6 bases and J by 8 bases, with 8 bases of the junction left unmatched. Germline lookup yields CDR1 LNHDA and CDR2 SQIVND (reference sequence). This CDR3 has 14 residues.